One sample yielded the 14 T cell receptor beta chains listed below, sequenced in a study of relationships among human T cell subsets (dated by TCRdb to the early 2010s). The method was multiplex PCR. Sequencing took place on a 454 GS FLX. Semiquantitative ARM-PCR was used to amplify the TCR alpha and beta CDR3 regions from mRNA. In ARM-PCR, tagged nested gene-specific primers were applied first, and communal superprimers then carried out the exponential amplification. TCRdb reprocessing: public reads trimmed at Q25 with fastp, clones called with MiXCR, in-frame beta chains kept. Rows matching on CDR3 protein sequence are summarized as one entry with the most common DNA and genes. This sample gives a few thousand distinct CDR3 sequences in total; roughly 51% of them show up just once. The ten largest clonotypes hold more than 2.5% of the sample. Once CD4+CD56+ NKT cells had been removed, anti-CD294 beads were used to select Th2 cells as CD4+CD25-CD294+ cells.

The sequencing sample was made of CD4+ Th2 cells sorted from blood. The cell subset or site label of this sample denotes: CD4+CD25-CD294+ T helper 2 cells. These receptors all stem from a man aged 40-49 years in good health.

The chain joins TRBV12-3 or TRBV12-4 to TRBJ2-5; tentative D call: TRBD2 (6 bases). The CDR3 extends over 14 amino acids. V dropped 6 bases and J dropped 3 bases, with 14 bases sitting between them. CDR3 DNA sequence: TGTGCCAGCAGCTCCGGGACTTTAAAAGAGACCCAGTACTTC. This encodes CASSSGTLKETQYF.

V is TRBV28 and J is TRBJ2-3; possibly TRBD1 for D (6 bases). Germline V lookup: CDR1 MDHEN, CDR2 SYDVKM. The CDR3 has 14 amino acids. Between the trimmed V and J ends, which lost 5 bases and 5 bases, there was a span of 14 bases. The CDR3 DNA sequence: TGTGCCAGCAGTCATGGACAGCGGCGAGATACGCAGTATTTT. This sequence encodes CASSHGQRRDTQYF.

The chain recombines TRBV5-1 with TRBJ2-1, with TRBD2 matching 15 bases. The CDR3 runs to 18 residues. Germline V CDR1 and CDR2: SGHRS, YFSETQ. The V and J ends lost 4 bases and 0 bases, in that order; junction bases with no gene match: 5. CDR3 DNA sequence: TGCGCCAGCAGCACCGGACTAGCGGGGGGGAGCTCCTACAATGAGCAGTTCTTC. It codes for CASSTGLAGGSSYNEQFF.

CDR3 amino acids: CASSFAPGLTDEQYF. For the CDR3, the DNA is TGTGCCAGCAGCTTTGCCCCGGGACTGACGGACGAGCAGTACTTC. The chain combines TRBV11-2 with TRBJ2-7, with D perhaps TRBD2 (6 bases). V dropped 3 bases and J dropped 5 bases, with 17 bases sitting between them. Germline V gene lookup returns CDR1 SGHAT and CDR2 FQNNGV. The CDR3 sequence is 15 residues long.

This clonotype was counted between two and nine times. The chain recombines TRBV10-3 with TRBJ2-7; D ambiguous. The CDR3 totals 17 residues. The V and J ends lost 0 bases and 2 bases respectively, with 17 bases between them. Germline V lookup: CDR1 ENHRY, CDR2 SYGVKD. This chain's CDR3 is CAISESFVGRTAYEQYF. As DNA, the CDR3 is TGTGCCATCAGTGAGTCTTTTGTAGGGCGTACCGCCTACGAGCAGTACTTC.

J is TRBJ2-5 and V is TRBV10-3; D is uncertain. Deletions cut 3 bases from V and 1 base from J, with 6 bases between. The CDR3 spans 13 residues. Germline V gene data show CDR1 as ENHRY and CDR2 as SYGVKD. CDR3 loop: CAISDGSQETQYF. The DNA of the CDR3 is TGTGCCATCAGTGACGGCAGCCAAGAGACCCAGTACTTC.

The rearrangement uses TRBV7-9 and TRBJ2-5, with TRBD2 identical over 10 bases. The J segment lost 7 bases and the V segment lost 4 bases, leaving 15 bases of the junction unmatched. CDR1 is SEHNR, CDR2 FQNEAQ, per germline (reference sequence). This CDR3 is built from 17 residues. The CDR3 loop reads CASSSHPLAGFPGTQYF. Written as DNA, the CDR3 is TGTGCCAGCAGCTCCCATCCACTAGCGGGGTTCCCAGGGACCCAGTACTTC. Looking up the rest from reference TRBV7-9 and TRBJ2-5 gives the full variable domain: DTGVSQNPRHKITKRGQNVTFRCDPISEHNRLYWYRQTLGQGPEFLTYFQNEAQLEKSRLLSDRFSAERPKGSFSTLEIQRTEQGDSAMYLCASSSHPLAGFPGTQYFGPGTRLLVL.

The gene calls are TRBV4-1 and TRBJ1-2, with 8 bases aligning to TRBD1. CDR3 length equals 15 residues. Germline V gene data show CDR1 as MGHRA and CDR2 as YSYEKL. J gave up 4 bases and V 2 bases, and 6 bases lay outside the gene matches. The DNA of the CDR3 is TGCGCCAGCAGCCAACCGTTAGACAGGGGCTATGGCTACACCTTC. It specifies CASSQPLDRGYGYTF.

The rearrangement uses TRBV4-1 and TRBJ2-7; 8 bases are shared with TRBD1. The CDR3 loop spans 16 amino acids. Losses at the gene ends were 3 bases for V and 4 bases for J; bases not matched to a gene: 11. The germline gives CDR1 MGHRA, CDR2 YSYEKL. In DNA, the CDR3 is TGCGCCAGCAGCCAGAACGAGGGCAGGGGGCAATACGAGCAGTACTTC. It is translated as CASSQNEGRGQYEQYF.

The rearrangement uses TRBV29-1 and TRBJ1-1, with 8 positions matching TRBD1. The V gene end was trimmed by 6 bases and the J gene end by 4 bases; junction bases not matched to a gene: 10. The CDR3 totals 14 residues. Looked up from germline, CDR1 is SQVTM and CDR2 is ANQGSEA. The CDR3 bases are TGCAGCGTGGACGGACAGGGTCTGCTCACTGAAGCTTTCTTT. Translated, it gives CSVDGQGLLTEAFF.

Only a few counts were recorded for this clonotype. This chain links TRBV5-5 with TRBJ2-3; 9 nucleotides match TRBD1. Germline V gene sequence: CDR1 SGHKS, CDR2 YYEKEE (reference sequence). The CDR3 length is 14 residues. J gave up 4 bases and V 5 bases, and 5 bases lay outside the gene matches. The CDR3 here is CASSRDRASDTQYF. The CDR3 DNA is TGTGCCAGCAGTCGGGACAGGGCCTCAGATACGCAGTATTTT.

This chain joins TRBV7-8 and TRBJ2-3; 7 nucleotides line up with TRBD1. The V gene's germline CDR1 is SGHVS and CDR2 FQNEAQ. Trimming took 2 bases from V and 6 from J; bases not matched to a gene: 8. The CDR3 consists of 15 residues. CDR3 nucleotides: TGTGCCAGCAGCTTAACCTCTCTACAGGGGGATACGCAGTATTTT. Translation gives CASSLTSLQGDTQYF.

This clonotype ranks as large (0.1 to 1%). This sequence joins TRBV20-1 and TRBJ1-1; 8 bases map to TRBD1. V shed 4 bases and J 6 bases; nucleotides not matched to a gene: 7. Germline V gene data show CDR1 as DFQATT and CDR2 as SNEGSKA (reference sequence). The CDR3 totals 13 residues. The CDR3 protein is CSANKDRVPEAFF. CDR3 bases: TGCAGTGCTAACAAGGACAGGGTCCCTGAAGCTTTCTTT.

The gene calls are TRBV12-3 or TRBV12-4 and TRBJ2-6; D is uncertain. Trimming stripped 2 bases from V and 0 bases from J, with 14 bases between. CDR3 length: 18 amino acids. This CDR3 is CASSLRAGPDSGANVLTF. CDR3 DNA sequence: TGTGCCAGCAGTTTAAGGGCCGGACCCGACTCTGGGGCCAACGTCCTGACTTTC.